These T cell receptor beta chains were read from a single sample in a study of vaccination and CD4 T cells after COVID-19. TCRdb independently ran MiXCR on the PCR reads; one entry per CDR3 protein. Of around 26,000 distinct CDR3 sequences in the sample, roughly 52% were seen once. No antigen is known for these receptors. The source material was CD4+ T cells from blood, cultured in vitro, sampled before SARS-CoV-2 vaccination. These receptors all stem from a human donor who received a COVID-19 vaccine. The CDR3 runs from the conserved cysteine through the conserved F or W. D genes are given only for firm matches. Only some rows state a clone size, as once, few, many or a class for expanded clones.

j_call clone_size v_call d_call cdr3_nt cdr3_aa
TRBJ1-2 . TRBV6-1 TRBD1 TGTGCCAGCAGGGACAGACAGGGGGAGGGCTATGGCTACACCTTC CASRDRQGEGYGYTF
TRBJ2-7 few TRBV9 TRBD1 TGTGCCAGCAGCGCTCGGGACAGGGCTGGGGAGCAGTACTTC CASSARDRAGEQYF
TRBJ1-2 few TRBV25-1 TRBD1 TGTGCCAGCAGTGGGTCAGGGGGCGCGGATGGCTACACCTTC CASSGSGGADGYTF
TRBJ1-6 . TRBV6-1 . TGTGCCAGCAGTGAAGATGGACAAAGATCACCCCTCCACTTT CASSEDGQRSPLHF
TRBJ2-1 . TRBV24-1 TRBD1 TGTGCCACCAGTACCCCGGGACAGGGGGTGTACAATGAGCAGTTCTTC CATSTPGQGVYNEQFF
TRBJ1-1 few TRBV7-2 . TGTGCCAGCAGCACTAAGGGACGGATAAGGAACACTGAAGCTTTCTTT CASSTKGRIRNTEAFF
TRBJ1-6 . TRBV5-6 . TGTGCCAGCAGCGCGGGCGATAATTCACCCCTCCACTTT CASSAGDNSPLHF
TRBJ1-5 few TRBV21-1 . TGTGCCAGCAGCAAGAGCCCTGTCTTGCGGGACAGGGAGAGGGTAGGCAATCAGCCCCAGCATTTT CASSKSPVLRDRERVGNQPQHF
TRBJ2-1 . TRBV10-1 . TGCGCCAGCAGTGACCCCCAAGGGCTCACCTACAATGAGCAGTTCTTC CASSDPQGLTYNEQFF
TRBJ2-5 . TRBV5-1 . TGCGCCAGCAGCCGGGACCAAGAGACCCAGTACTTC CASSRDQETQYF
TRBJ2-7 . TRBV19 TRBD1 TGTGCCAGTAGTATCCGGACAGGGTGGTCCTACGAGCAGTACTTC CASSIRTGWSYEQYF
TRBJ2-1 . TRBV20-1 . TGCAGTGCTAGACCCCCCGCAGCGGACTCCTACAATGAGCAGTTCTTC CSARPPAADSYNEQFF
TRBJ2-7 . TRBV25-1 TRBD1 TGTGCCAGCAGTGAGTATACAGGGGTAATGGACGAGCAGTACTTC CASSEYTGVMDEQYF
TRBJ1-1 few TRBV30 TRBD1 TGTGCCTGGAGTGTACTTCCGAGGGACAGTAAAAAGAACACTGAAGCTTTCTTT CAWSVLPRDSKKNTEAFF
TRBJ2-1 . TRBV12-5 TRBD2 TGTGCTAGTGGTTTGAGTCTAGCGGGGGCCTACAATGAGCAGTTCTTC CASGLSLAGAYNEQFF
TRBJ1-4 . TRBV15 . TGTGCCACCAGCAGAGGACTGGGGGAAGAAAAACTGTTTTTT CATSRGLGEEKLFF
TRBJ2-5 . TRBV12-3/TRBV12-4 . TGTGCCAGCAGTGGGCAGATACCTCAAGAGACCCAGTACTTC CASSGQIPQETQYF
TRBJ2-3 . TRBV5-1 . TGCGCCAGCTCGGTTTATAGCACAGATACGCAGTATTTT CASSVYSTDTQYF
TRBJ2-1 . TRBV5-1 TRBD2 TGCGCCAGCAGCCGCGGGGGGGCCGCCTACAATGAGCAGTTCTTC CASSRGGAAYNEQFF
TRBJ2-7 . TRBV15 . TGTGCCACCAAATTCCGGGACGGCAGCTCCTACGAGCAGTACTTC CATKFRDGSSYEQYF
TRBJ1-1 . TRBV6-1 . TGTGCCAGCAATGGTAGACCGGGAGGGACTTCTGAAGCTTTCTTT CASNGRPGGTSEAFF
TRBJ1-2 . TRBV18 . TGTGCCAGCTCACCCCAAGGGGAGGGTATCTATGGCTACACCTTC CASSPQGEGIYGYTF
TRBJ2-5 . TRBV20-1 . TGCAGTGCTCCCCGAGGAAGAGGGTACCAAGAGACCCAGTACTTC CSAPRGRGYQETQYF
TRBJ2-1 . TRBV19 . TGTGCCAGTAGAATAACCGGGACTCTGAGGGGCAATGAGCAGTTCTTC CASRITGTLRGNEQFF
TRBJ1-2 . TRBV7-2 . TGTGCCAGCAGCCCAACCCTAGACTATGGCTACACCTTC CASSPTLDYGYTF
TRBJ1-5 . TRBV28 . TGTGCCAGCAGTTACCCCCTTGAGGGGCAGCCCCAGCATTTT CASSYPLEGQPQHF
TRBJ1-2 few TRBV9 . TGTGCCAGCAGCGGTCGGGTTCGGGATGGCTACACCTTC CASSGRVRDGYTF
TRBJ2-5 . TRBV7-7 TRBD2 TGTGCCAGCAGCGCCTCTAGCGGGGGACGCGCTGAGACCCAGTACTTC CASSASSGGRAETQYF
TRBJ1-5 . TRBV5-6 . TGTGCCAGCAGCTTGTTACAGGTGCCTAATCAGCCCCAGCATTTT CASSLLQVPNQPQHF
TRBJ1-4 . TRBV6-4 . TGTGCCAGCAGTTTCCTCTCTGAAAAACTGTTTTTT CASSFLSEKLFF
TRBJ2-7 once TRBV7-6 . TGTGCCAGCGGGGTGGCAGGGTTAAAGGGGGAGCAGTACTTC CASGVAGLKGEQYF
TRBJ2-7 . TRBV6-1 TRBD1 TGTGCCAGCAGTCCCCCGGACAGGACGGATGAGCAGTACTTC CASSPPDRTDEQYF
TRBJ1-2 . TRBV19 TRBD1 TGTGCCAGTAGTATAGGTTCAGGGGGCTATGGCTACACCTTC CASSIGSGGYGYTF
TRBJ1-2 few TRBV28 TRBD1 TGTGCCAGCAGTTCCCCGGACAGGGTTGAAGGCTACACCTTC CASSSPDRVEGYTF
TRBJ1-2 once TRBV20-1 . TGCAGTGCTAGAGATGTGCAGGGAGCGTATGGCTACACCTTC CSARDVQGAYGYTF
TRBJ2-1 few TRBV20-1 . TGCAGTGCCAGCCGAGTACTAGCTAGTGAGCAGTTCTTC CSASRVLASEQFF
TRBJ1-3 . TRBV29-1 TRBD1 TGCAGCGTACTTAGGACAGGGGCTGGAAACACCATATATTTT CSVLRTGAGNTIYF
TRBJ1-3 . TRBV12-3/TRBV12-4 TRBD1 TGTGCCAGCAGACCACAGGGGGCAAGAAACACCATATATTTT CASRPQGARNTIYF
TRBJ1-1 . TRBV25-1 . TGTGCCAGCAGTGCCAGGGGATATAACACTGAAGCTTTCTTT CASSARGYNTEAFF
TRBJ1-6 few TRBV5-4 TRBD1 TGTGCCAGCAGCTTGGCGACAGGGGAGAATTCACCCCTCCACTTT CASSLATGENSPLHF
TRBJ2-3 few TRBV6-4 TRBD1 TGTGCCAGCAGTGAGGCCTGGGGACAGGGACCAGATACGCAGTATTTT CASSEAWGQGPDTQYF
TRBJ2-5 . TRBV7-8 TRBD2 TGTGCCAGCAGCTTGAAGCCCCGGCCGGGGGGAGAGACCCAGTACTTC CASSLKPRPGGETQYF
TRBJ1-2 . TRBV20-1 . TGCAGTGCTAGGGGACTGGCCCTAGGCTACACCTTC CSARGLALGYTF